These 10 T cell receptor beta chains came from one sample sequenced in a study of post-analysis software for immune sequencing data (dated by TCRdb to the mid-2010s). On the study overall, not on this receptor specifically: Patients showed significantly higher frequencies than controls for several TRBV segments, among them TRBV5-6, TRBV5-1 and TRBV20-1.

The library relied on PCR. Sequenced on an Illumina HiSeq 2500. To reduce PCR and sequencing biases, unique molecular identifiers were built into the TCR beta cDNA libraries. TCRdb took the public reads, trimmed them with fastp at Q25, ran MiXCR for clone calling and kept in-frame beta chains. CDR3 protein duplicates are merged, each entry listing the most common genes and DNA. This sample comprises some 690,000 distinct CDR3 sequences, about 32% of them detected only once. The top ten clonotypes cover roughly 0.53% of the sample. No cognate antigen is known for these TCRs. The specimen was blood. These receptors originate from a girl aged 5 to 17 with multiple sclerosis.

The CDR3, as DNA: TGTGCCAGCAGCCTCTATAGGGGGTTGGGCAATCAGCCCCAGCATTTT. Encoded protein: CASSLYRGLGNQPQHF. The gene calls are TRBV7-8 and TRBJ1-5, with a tentative D call TRBD1 (6 bases). CDR1 and CDR2 (germline): SGHVS, FQNEAQ. With 5 bases removed from V and 2 bases from J, the gap between germline ends came to 16 bases. This CDR3 spans 16 amino acids.

This clonotype showed up just a few times. The rearrangement uses TRBV24-1 and TRBJ2-1, with TRBD1 matching over 7 bases. The germline V gene has CDR1 KGHDR and CDR2 SFDVKD. The CDR3 extends over 14 amino acids. J gave up 1 base and V 7 bases, and 3 bases lay outside the gene matches. The CDR3 is CATRNRGSYNEQFF. The DNA for the CDR3 is TGTGCCACCAGAAACAGGGGATCCTACAATGAGCAGTTCTTC.

V gene TRBV6-2 or TRBV6-3 combines with J gene TRBJ2-7; 9 nucleotides align to TRBD1. V dropped 5 bases and J dropped 3; count of bases not matched to a gene: 8. The CDR3 runs to 15 residues. Germline-derived CDR1 and CDR2 are MNHEY and SVGEGT. This chain's CDR3 is CASSTPGQGHYEQYF. In DNA form, the CDR3 reads TGTGCCAGCAGTACCCCGGGACAGGGACACTACGAGCAGTACTTC.

V and J are TRBV29-1 and TRBJ1-1; TRBD1 might be the D (5 bases). The CDR3 extends over 13 amino acids. Deletions cut 1 base from V and 4 bases from J, with 10 bases between. Looked up from germline, CDR1 is SQVTM and CDR2 is ANQGSEA. Here the CDR3 reads CSVEAKGVTEAFF. In DNA, the CDR3 is TGCAGCGTTGAAGCAAAAGGGGTCACTGAAGCTTTCTTT.

CDR3 DNA: TGCAGCGTTGGCAGGGGGCATGGCTACACCTTC. This codes for CSVGRGHGYTF. This chain uses TRBV29-1 with TRBJ1-2, with TRBD1 matching over 8 bases. The CDR3 has 11 residues. Trimming at V came to 4 bases and at J to 6 bases, leaving 1 base not matched to a gene. The germline gives CDR1 SQVTM, CDR2 ANQGSEA.

Only a few counts were recorded for this clonotype. The V and J genes are TRBV11-2 and TRBJ2-1, with TRBD2 matching 10 bases. The germline V gene encodes CDR1 SGHAT and CDR2 FQNNGV. This CDR3 has 16 amino acids. The J segment lost 8 bases and the V segment lost 4 bases, leaving 11 bases of the junction unmatched. CDR3 loop: CASSSPSAGGPYEQFF. The CDR3 nucleotides read TGTGCCAGCAGCTCGCCTTCAGCGGGAGGGCCCTATGAGCAGTTCTTC.

At least ten counts were recorded for this clonotype. The gene calls are TRBV20-1 and TRBJ1-6; 9 bases agree with TRBD1. Trimming removed 5 bases from V and 8 bases from J; junction bases left unmatched: 4. The CDR3 length is 13 residues. Germline V lookup: CDR1 DFQATT, CDR2 SNEGSKA (reference sequence). The CDR3 coding sequence is TGCAGTGCTCGTACAGGGGGCGATTCACCCCTCCACTTT. Translated: CSARTGGDSPLHF.

The chain joins TRBV27 to TRBJ1-1; D gene ambiguous. The CDR3 loop spans 12 amino acids. V gave up 8 bases and J gave up 2 bases, with 9 bases separating them. Germline assignment: CDR1 MNHEY and CDR2 SMNVEV (reference sequence). The CDR3 here is CASGWANTEAFF. The CDR3 region has the DNA TGTGCCAGCGGCTGGGCAAACACTGAAGCTTTCTTT.

The chain uses TRBV29-1 and TRBJ2-1, with TRBD2 as a possible D gene (6 bases). This CDR3 region has 14 residues. V was trimmed by 4 bases and J by 6 bases, leaving 16 bases between them. CDR1 and CDR2 (germline): SQVTM, ANQGSEA. The CDR3 is CSVARTSGVNEQFF. Written as DNA, the CDR3 is TGCAGCGTTGCCCGGACTTCGGGGGTCAATGAGCAGTTCTTC.

This clonotype was observed at least ten times. The chain links TRBV6-6 to TRBJ2-7; D is ambiguous. In germline, CDR1 is MNHNY, CDR2 SVGAGI (reference sequence). Trimming took off 6 bases at V and 4 bases at J, with 7 bases between the two ends. CDR3 length equals 11 residues. CDR3 coding DNA: TGTGCCAGCAGGTACAGTTACGAGCAGTACTTC. The encoded protein is CASRYSYEQYF.